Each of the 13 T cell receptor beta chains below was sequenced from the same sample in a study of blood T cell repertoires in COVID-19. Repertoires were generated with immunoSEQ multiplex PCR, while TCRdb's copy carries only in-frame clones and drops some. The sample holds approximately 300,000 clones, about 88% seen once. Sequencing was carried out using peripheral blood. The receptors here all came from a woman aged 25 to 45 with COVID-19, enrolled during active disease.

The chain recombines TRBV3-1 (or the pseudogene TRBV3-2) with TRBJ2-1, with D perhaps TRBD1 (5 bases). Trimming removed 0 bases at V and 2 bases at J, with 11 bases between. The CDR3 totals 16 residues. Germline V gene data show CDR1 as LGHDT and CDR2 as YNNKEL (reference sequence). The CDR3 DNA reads TGTGCCAGCAGCCAAGACTCTGACAGTCCCTACAATGAGCAGTTCTTC. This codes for CASSQDSDSPYNEQFF.

CDR3 in amino acids: CASRRTGAAGELFF. Here the CDR3 DNA reads TGTGCCAGCAGGCGGACAGGGGCGGCCGGGGAGCTGTTTTTT. The genes are TRBV7-3 and TRBJ2-2, with 9 positions matching TRBD1. CDR1 SGHTA and CDR2 FQGTGA come from the germline V gene. This CDR3 is built from 14 residues. V dropped 6 bases and J dropped 6; count of bases not matched to a gene: 5.

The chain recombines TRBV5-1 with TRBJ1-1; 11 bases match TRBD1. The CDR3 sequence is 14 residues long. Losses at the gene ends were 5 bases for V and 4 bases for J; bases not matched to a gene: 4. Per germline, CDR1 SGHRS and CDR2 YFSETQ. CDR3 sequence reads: CASRGQGDTTEAFF. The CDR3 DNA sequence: TGCGCCAGCAGGGGACAGGGGGATACCACTGAAGCTTTCTTT.

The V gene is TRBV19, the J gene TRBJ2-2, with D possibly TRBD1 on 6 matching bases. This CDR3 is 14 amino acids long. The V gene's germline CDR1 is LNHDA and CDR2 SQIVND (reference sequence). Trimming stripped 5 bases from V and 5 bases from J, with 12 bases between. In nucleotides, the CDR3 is TGTGCCAGTAGTCTCCGGACAGCTACCGGGGAGCTGTTTTTT. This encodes CASSLRTATGELFF.

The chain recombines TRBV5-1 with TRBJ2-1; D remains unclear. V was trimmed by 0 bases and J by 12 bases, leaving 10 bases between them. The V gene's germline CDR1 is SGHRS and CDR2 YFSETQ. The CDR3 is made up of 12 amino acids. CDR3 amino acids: CASSLAGNWQFF. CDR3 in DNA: TGCGCCAGCAGCTTGGCGGGTAACTGGCAGTTCTTC. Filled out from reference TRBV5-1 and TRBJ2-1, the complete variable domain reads KAGVTQTPRYLIKTRGQQVTLSCSPISGHRSVSWYQQTPGQGLQFLFEYFSETQRNKGNFPGRFSGRQFSNSRSEMNVSTLELGDSALYLCASSLAGNWQFFGPGTRLTVL.

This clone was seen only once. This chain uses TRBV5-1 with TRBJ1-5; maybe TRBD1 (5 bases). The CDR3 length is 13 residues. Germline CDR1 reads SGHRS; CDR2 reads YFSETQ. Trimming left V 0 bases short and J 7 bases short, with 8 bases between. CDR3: CASSLEGAQPQHF. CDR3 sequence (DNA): TGCGCCAGCAGCTTGGAAGGGGCCCAGCCCCAGCATTTT.

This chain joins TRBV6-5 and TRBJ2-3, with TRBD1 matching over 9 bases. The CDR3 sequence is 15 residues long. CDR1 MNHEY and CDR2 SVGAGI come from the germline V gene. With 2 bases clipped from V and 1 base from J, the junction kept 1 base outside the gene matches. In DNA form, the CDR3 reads TGTGCCAGCAGTTACAGGGACAGGGGCACAGATACGCAGTATTTT. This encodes CASSYRDRGTDTQYF.

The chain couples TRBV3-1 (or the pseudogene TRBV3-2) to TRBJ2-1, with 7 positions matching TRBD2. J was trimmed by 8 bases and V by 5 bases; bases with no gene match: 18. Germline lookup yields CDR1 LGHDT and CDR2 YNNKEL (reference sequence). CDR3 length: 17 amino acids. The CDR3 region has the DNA TGTGCCAGCAGCTACCAAGGGGCGGGAGTGGGGTCCGATGAGCAGTTCTTC. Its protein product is CASSYQGAGVGSDEQFF.

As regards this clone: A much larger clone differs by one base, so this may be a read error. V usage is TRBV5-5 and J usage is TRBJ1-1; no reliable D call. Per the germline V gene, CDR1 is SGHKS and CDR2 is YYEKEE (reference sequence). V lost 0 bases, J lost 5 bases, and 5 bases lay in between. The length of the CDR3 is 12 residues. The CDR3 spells CASSLGATEAFF. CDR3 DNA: TGTGCCAGCAGCTTGGGCGCGACTGAAGCTTTCTTT.

This CDR3 reads CASRIFQGLTYEQYF. DNA of the CDR3: TGCGCCAGCAGAATATTCCAGGGGTTAACCTACGAGCAGTACTTC. The chain employs TRBV5-1 and TRBJ2-7; a possible D gene is TRBD1 (6 bases). The germline V gene has CDR1 SGHRS and CDR2 YFSETQ. The V end was cut by 5 bases, the J end by 2 bases, with 17 bases between. This CDR3 region has 15 residues.

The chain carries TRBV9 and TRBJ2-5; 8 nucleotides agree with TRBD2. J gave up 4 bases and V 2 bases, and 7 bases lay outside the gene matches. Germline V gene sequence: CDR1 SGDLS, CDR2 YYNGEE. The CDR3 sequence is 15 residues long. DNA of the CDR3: TGTGCCAGCAGCGTGAACCGGGAGGGCCGAGAGACCCAGTACTTC. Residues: CASSVNREGRETQYF.

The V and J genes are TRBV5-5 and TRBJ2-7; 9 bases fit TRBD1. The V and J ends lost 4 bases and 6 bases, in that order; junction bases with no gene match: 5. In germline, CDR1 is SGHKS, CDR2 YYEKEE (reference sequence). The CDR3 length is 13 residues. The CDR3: CASSPPDRGEQYF. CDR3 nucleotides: TGTGCCAGCAGCCCGCCGGACAGGGGCGAGCAGTACTTC.

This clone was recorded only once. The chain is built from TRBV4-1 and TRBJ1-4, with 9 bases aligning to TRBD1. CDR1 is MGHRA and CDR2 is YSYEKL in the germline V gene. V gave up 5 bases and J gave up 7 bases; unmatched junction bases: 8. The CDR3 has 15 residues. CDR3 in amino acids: CASSFRTGAREKLFF. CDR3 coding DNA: TGCGCCAGCAGCTTCCGGACAGGGGCTCGTGAAAAACTGTTTTTT.